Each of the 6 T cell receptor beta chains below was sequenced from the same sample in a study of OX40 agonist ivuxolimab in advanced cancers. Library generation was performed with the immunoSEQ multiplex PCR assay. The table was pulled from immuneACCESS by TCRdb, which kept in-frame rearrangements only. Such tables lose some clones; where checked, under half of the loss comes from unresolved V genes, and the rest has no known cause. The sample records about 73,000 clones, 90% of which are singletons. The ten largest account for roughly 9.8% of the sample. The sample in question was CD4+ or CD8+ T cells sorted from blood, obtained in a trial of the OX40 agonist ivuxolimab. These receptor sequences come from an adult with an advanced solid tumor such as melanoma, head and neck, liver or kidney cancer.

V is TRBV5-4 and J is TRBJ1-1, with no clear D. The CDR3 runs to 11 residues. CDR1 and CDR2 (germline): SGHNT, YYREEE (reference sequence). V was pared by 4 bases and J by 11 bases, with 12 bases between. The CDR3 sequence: CASSLGAEAFF. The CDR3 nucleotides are TGTGCCAGCAGCCTGGGTGCAGAGGCTTTCTTT. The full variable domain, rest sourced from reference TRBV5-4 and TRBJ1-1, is ETGVTQSPTHLIKTRGQQVTLRCSSQSGHNTVSWYQQALGQGPQFIFQYYREEENGRGNFPPRFSGLQFPNYSSELNVNALELDDSALYLCASSLGAEAFFGQGTRLTVV.

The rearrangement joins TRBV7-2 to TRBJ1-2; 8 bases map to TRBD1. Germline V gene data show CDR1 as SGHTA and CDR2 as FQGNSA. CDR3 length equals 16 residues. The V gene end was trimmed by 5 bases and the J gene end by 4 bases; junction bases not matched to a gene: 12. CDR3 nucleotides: TGTGCCAGCAGCCCGTTTGGGACAGGCGATGGCTATGGCTACACCTTC. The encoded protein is CASSPFGTGDGYGYTF.

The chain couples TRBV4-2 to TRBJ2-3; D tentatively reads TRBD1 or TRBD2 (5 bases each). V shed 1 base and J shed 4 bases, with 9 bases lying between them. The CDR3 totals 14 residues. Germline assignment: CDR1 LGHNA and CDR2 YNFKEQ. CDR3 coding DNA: TGTGCCAGCAGCCAAGGCAGGGACGCAGATACGCAGTATTTT. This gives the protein CASSQGRDADTQYF.

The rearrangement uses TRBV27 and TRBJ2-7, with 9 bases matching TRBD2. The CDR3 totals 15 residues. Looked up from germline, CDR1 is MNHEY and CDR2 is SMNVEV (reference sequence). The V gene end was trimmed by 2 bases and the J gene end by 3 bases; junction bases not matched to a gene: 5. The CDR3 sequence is CASSLEASGIYEQYF. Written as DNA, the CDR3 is TGTGCCAGCAGTTTAGAGGCTAGCGGGATCTACGAGCAGTACTTC.

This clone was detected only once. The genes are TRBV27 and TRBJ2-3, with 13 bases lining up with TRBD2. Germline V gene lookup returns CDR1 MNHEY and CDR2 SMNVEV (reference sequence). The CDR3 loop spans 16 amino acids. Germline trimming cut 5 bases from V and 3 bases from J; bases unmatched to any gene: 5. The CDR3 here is CASSAGLAGVTDTQYF. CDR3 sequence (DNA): TGTGCCAGCAGTGCCGGACTAGCGGGAGTAACAGATACGCAGTATTTT.

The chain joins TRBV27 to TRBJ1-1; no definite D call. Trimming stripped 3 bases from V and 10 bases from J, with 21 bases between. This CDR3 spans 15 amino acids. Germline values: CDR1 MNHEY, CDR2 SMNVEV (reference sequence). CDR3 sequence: CASSFQSGLPGVAFF. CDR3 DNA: TGTGCCAGCAGTTTTCAATCAGGACTCCCGGGAGTAGCTTTCTTT.